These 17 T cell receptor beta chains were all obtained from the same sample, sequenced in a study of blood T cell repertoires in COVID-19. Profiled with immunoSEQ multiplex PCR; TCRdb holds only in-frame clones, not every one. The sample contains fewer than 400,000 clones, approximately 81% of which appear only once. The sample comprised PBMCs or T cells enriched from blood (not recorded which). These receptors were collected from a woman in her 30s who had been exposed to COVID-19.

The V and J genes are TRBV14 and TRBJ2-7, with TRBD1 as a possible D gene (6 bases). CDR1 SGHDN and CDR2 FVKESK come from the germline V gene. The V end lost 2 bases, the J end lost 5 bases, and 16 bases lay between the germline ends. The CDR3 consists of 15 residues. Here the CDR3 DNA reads TGTGCCAGCAGCCAAATACAACGCAGGGGTGACGAGCAGTACTTC. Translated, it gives CASSQIQRRGDEQYF.

The DNA of the CDR3 is TGTGCCAGCAGTTTATCCGGGGGGGGGAGCAATCAGCCCCAGCATTTT. Its protein product is CASSLSGGGSNQPQHF. V and J are TRBV28 and TRBJ1-5; TRBD1 is a possible D gene (5 bases). Germline lookup yields CDR1 MDHEN and CDR2 SYDVKM. Trimming removed 1 base from V and 1 base from J, with 11 bases in between. This CDR3 has 16 residues.

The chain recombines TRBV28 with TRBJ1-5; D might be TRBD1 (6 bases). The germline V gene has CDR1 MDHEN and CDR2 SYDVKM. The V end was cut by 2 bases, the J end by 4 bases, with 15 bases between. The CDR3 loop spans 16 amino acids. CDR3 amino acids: CASSLRGGGMNQPQHF. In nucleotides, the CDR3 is TGTGCCAGCAGTTTAAGGGGAGGGGGAATGAATCAGCCCCAGCATTTT.

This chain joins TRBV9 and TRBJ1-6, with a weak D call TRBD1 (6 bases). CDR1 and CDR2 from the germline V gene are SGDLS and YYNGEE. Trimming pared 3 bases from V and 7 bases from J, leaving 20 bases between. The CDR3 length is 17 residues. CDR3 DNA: TGTGCCAGCAGCGCCGGGCTTAAACAGGGAGGGAATTCACCCCTCCACTTT. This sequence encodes CASSAGLKQGGNSPLHF.

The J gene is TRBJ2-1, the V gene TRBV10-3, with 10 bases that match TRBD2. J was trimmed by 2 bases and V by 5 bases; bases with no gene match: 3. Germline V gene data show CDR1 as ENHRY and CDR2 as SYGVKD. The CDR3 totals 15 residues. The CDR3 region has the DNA TGTGCCATCAGTTCCACTAGCGGGGCCTACAATGAGCAGTTCTTC. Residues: CAISSTSGAYNEQFF.

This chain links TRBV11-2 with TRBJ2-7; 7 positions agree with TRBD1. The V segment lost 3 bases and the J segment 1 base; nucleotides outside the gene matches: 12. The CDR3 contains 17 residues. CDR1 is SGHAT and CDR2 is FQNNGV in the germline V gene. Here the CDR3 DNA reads TGTGCCAGCAGCTTCCTTAGCCTCGGGACAGAATCCTACGAGCAGTACTTC. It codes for CASSFLSLGTESYEQYF.

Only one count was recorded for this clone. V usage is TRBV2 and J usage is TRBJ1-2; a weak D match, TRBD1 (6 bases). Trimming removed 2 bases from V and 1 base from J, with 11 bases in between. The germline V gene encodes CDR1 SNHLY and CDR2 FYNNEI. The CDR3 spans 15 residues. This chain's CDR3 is CASSELEDSNYGYTF. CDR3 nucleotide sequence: TGTGCCAGCAGTGAATTAGAGGACAGTAACTATGGCTACACCTTC.

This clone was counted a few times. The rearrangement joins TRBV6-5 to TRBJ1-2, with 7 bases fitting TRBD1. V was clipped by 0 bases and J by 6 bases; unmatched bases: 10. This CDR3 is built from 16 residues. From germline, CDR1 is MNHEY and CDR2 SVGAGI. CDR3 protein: CASSYSRRGDRDGYTF. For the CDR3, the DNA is TGTGCCAGCAGTTACTCGAGAAGAGGGGACAGAGATGGCTACACCTTC.

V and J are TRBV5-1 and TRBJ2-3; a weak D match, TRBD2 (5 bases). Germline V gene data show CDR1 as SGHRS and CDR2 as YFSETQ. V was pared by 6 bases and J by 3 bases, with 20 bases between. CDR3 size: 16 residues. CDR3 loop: CASNRMGSGGTDTQYF. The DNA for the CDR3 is TGCGCCAGCAATAGGATGGGGAGTGGCGGAACAGATACGCAGTATTTT.

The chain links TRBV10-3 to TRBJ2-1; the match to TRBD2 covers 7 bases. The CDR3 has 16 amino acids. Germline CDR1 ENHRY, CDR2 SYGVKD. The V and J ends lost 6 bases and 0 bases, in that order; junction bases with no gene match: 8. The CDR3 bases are TGTGCCATCAGGGCGGGCGGGAGAAGCTCCTACAATGAGCAGTTCTTC. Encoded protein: CAIRAGGRSSYNEQFF.

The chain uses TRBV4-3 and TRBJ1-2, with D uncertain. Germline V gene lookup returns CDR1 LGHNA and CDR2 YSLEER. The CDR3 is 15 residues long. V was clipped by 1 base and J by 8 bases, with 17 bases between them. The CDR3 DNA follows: TGCGCCAGCAGCCAAGGCCAGACTCTACCAAGGGGCTACACCTTC. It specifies CASSQGQTLPRGYTF.

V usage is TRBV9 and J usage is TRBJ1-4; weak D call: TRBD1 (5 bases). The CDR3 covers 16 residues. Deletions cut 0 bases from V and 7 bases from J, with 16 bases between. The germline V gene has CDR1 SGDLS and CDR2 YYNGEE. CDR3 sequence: CASSVGDSRAREKLFF. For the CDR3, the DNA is TGTGCCAGCAGCGTAGGGGATAGCAGGGCTCGTGAAAAACTGTTTTTT.

Here the CDR3 DNA reads TGTGCCAGTAGTATCCTGTTGGCGGGGCCCTCCTACGAGCAGTACTTC. Its protein is CASSILLAGPSYEQYF. The chain has TRBV19 and TRBJ2-7, with D possibly matching TRBD2 (6 bases). The CDR3 totals 16 residues. V lost 3 bases to trimming and J lost 0 bases, with 15 bases between them. Germline CDR1 and CDR2: LNHDA and SQIVND (reference sequence).

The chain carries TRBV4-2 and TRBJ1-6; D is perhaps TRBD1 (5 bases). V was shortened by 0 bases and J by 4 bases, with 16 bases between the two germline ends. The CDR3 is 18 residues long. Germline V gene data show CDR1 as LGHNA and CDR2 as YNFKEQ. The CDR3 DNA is TGTGCCAGCAGCCAAGAATCCCCGGGGGATATTTATAATTCACCCCTCCACTTT. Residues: CASSQESPGDIYNSPLHF.

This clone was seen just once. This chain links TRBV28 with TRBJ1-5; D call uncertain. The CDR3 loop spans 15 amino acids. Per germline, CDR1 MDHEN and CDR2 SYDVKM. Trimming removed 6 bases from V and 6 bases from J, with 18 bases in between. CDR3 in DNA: TGTGCCAGCAGCCTAGTACCGGATACGGCTCAGCCCCAGCATTTT. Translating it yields CASSLVPDTAQPQHF.

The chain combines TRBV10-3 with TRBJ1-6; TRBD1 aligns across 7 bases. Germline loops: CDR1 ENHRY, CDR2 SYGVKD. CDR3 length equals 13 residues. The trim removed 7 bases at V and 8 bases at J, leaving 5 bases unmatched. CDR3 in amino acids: CAITRGPDSPLHF. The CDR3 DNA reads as TGTGCCATCACAAGGGGGCCTGATTCACCCCTCCACTTT.

The CDR3 DNA reads as TGTGCCACCGGGGCCAGACGTTATAATTCACCCCTCCACTTT. Translated, it gives CATGARRYNSPLHF. The chain carries TRBV15 and TRBJ1-6, with D perhaps TRBD1 (5 bases). Germline CDR1 reads LNHNV; CDR2 reads YYDKDF (reference sequence). This CDR3 has 14 amino acids. V was shortened by 8 bases and J by 4 bases, with 12 bases between the two germline ends.